These 29 T cell receptor beta chains were all obtained from the same sample, sequenced in a study of human versus mouse CDR3 diversity and MHC coevolution. Assay used: immunoSEQ multiplex PCR; TCRdb lists only in-frame clones, some missing. Here the sample spans 50,000 to 65,000 clones, over 90% being singletons. The sample was naive CD4+ T cells from blood. Subset reported: CD45RO-negative CD62L-positive naive CD4 T cells. These receptors were obtained from a person aged 55 to 70 in good health.

The chain is built from TRBV7-9 and TRBJ2-5; no clear D gene. The CDR3 spans 11 residues. V lost 6 bases and J lost 4, with 6 bases in between. Germline V gives CDR1 SEHNR, CDR2 FQNEAQ (reference sequence). For the CDR3, the DNA is TGTGCCAGCAGGGCCACAGAGACCCAGTACTTC. This translates into CASRATETQYF.

The V gene is TRBV18, the J gene TRBJ2-5, with TRBD1 matching 7 bases. The J call may be mistaken, given a closer DNA end match to TRBJ2-7. Germline CDR1 KGHSH, CDR2 LQKENI. This CDR3 is 16 amino acids long. The CDR3 DNA is TGTGCCAGCTCACCCCCCCAGGGACAGAGAGGCTACGAGCAGTACTTC. Protein product: CASSPPQGQRGYEQYF.

This chain uses TRBV5-1 with TRBJ1-3, with TRBD1 identical over 8 bases. Germline V gene lookup returns CDR1 SGHRS and CDR2 YFSETQ. The CDR3 length is 18 residues. J was trimmed by 0 bases and V by 4 bases; bases with no gene match: 12. The CDR3 region has the DNA TGCGCCAGCAGCCCCCTAACCGGGACAGGCGACTCTGGAAACACCATATATTTT. This gives the protein CASSPLTGTGDSGNTIYF.

This clone has a single count. This chain connects TRBV27 to TRBJ2-7; 7 nucleotides agree with TRBD1. Germline CDR1 MNHEY, CDR2 SMNVEV (reference sequence). Trimming took 7 bases from V and 0 from J; bases not matched to a gene: 15. The CDR3 has 17 residues. The CDR3 loop is CASTSLAGGLTSYEQYF. In DNA form, the CDR3 reads TGTGCCAGCACCTCTCTAGCAGGGGGTCTTACCTCCTACGAGCAGTACTTC.

The gene calls are TRBV25-1 and TRBJ2-1, with 11 positions matching TRBD2. Per the germline V gene, CDR1 is MGHDK and CDR2 is SYGVNS. This CDR3 region has 14 residues. J was trimmed by 11 bases and V by 8 bases; bases with no gene match: 11. The CDR3, as DNA: TGTGCCAGCCCCGCGGTAGCGGGAGGGGGGAAGCAGTTCTTC. Protein: CASPAVAGGGKQFF.

The rearrangement joins TRBV14 to TRBJ2-7; D perhaps matches TRBD1 (6 bases). Germline V gene lookup returns CDR1 SGHDN and CDR2 FVKESK. The length of the CDR3 is 14 residues. Between the trimmed V and J ends, which lost 0 bases and 6 bases, there was a span of 12 bases. CDR3 in DNA: TGTGCCAGCAGCCAAGATCAGGGGTGGGGCGAGCAGTACTTC. It codes for CASSQDQGWGEQYF.

The chain combines TRBV27 with TRBJ2-7; 9 nucleotides line up with TRBD2. This CDR3 is built from 16 residues. V shed 1 base, J shed 3 bases, and the junction held 7 bases outside the gene matches. CDR1 and CDR2 from the germline V gene are MNHEY and SMNVEV (reference sequence). The CDR3 nucleotides read TGTGCCAGCAGTTTATGGGCTAGCGGGACCCGCTACGAGCAGTACTTC. Translating gives CASSLWASGTRYEQYF.

The rearrangement links TRBV6-5 to TRBJ1-2, with TRBD1 identical over 8 bases. The V gene end was trimmed by 5 bases and the J gene end by 4 bases; junction bases not matched to a gene: 6. This CDR3 region has 14 residues. Germline V gene sequence: CDR1 MNHEY, CDR2 SVGAGI. Here the CDR3 DNA reads TGTGCCAGCAGTAACACGGGACAGGTCTATGGCTACACCTTC. It codes for CASSNTGQVYGYTF.

The V and J genes are TRBV9 and TRBJ2-1; no clear D. Germline V gene data show CDR1 as SGDLS and CDR2 as YYNGEE. CDR3 length: 14 amino acids. V dropped 0 bases and J dropped 3 bases, with 7 bases sitting between them. DNA for the CDR3: TGTGCCAGCAGCGTAGGCGCTGACTACAATGAGCAGTTCTTC. Encoded protein: CASSVGADYNEQFF.

The gene calls are TRBV11-2 and TRBJ2-1; D is possibly TRBD2 (7 bases). This CDR3 has 14 amino acids. From germline, CDR1 is SGHAT and CDR2 FQNNGV. V lost 1 base and J 6 bases, leaving 10 bases between the germline ends. CDR3: CASSLAGGFNEQFF. CDR3 sequence (DNA): TGTGCCAGCAGCTTAGCGGGGGGCTTCAATGAGCAGTTCTTC.

This sequence joins TRBV27 and TRBJ2-7; D may be TRBD1 (5 bases). V was pared by 6 bases and J by 3 bases, with 15 bases between. CDR3 length equals 14 residues. Germline-derived CDR1 and CDR2 are MNHEY and SMNVEV (reference sequence). This CDR3 reads CASSRGQGRYEQYF. For the CDR3, the DNA is TGTGCCAGCAGCCGCGGACAAGGACGCTACGAGCAGTACTTC.

The V gene is TRBV10-1, the J gene TRBJ2-1; D may be TRBD1 (5 bases). The CDR3 length is 16 residues. CDR1 is WNHNN and CDR2 is SYGVQD in the germline V gene (reference sequence). The V end lost 3 bases, the J end lost 0 bases, and 12 bases lay between the germline ends. The CDR3 DNA reads as TGCGCCAGCAGTGATCGCCGACAGAGCTCCTACAATGAGCAGTTCTTC. Translation: CASSDRRQSSYNEQFF.

This clone was seen a handful of times. V is TRBV10-3 and J is TRBJ2-1, with D maybe TRBD2 (6 bases). In germline, CDR1 is ENHRY, CDR2 SYGVKD. The V and J ends lost 0 bases and 6 bases respectively, with 18 bases between them. The CDR3 sequence is 17 residues long. For the CDR3, the DNA is TGTGCCATCAGTGAGTCGACTCGGACTATCAGATCCAATGAGCAGTTCTTC. Amino acid sequence: CAISESTRTIRSNEQFF.

The rearrangement links TRBV30 to TRBJ1-3, with D hard to call. CDR3 length equals 13 residues. The germline gives CDR1 GTSNPN, CDR2 SVGIG (reference sequence). Trimming removed 1 base at V and 1 base at J, with 5 bases between. The CDR3 reads CAWSGRSGNTIYF. CDR3 coding DNA: TGTGCCTGGAGTGGCCGGTCTGGAAACACCATATATTTT.

The V call is TRBV19, the J call TRBJ2-2, with 8 bases identical to TRBD1. The CDR3 sequence is 15 residues long. Germline-derived CDR1 and CDR2 are LNHDA and SQIVND (reference sequence). Trimming removed 3 bases from V and 6 bases from J; junction bases left unmatched: 6. CDR3 bases: TGTGCCAGTAGTATTGGCCAGGGGGCGGCCGGGGAGCTGTTTTTT. This gives the protein CASSIGQGAAGELFF.

The chain has TRBV19 and TRBJ2-1; 10 bases match TRBD2. Trimming took 5 bases from V and 3 from J; bases not matched to a gene: 4. Per the germline V gene, CDR1 is LNHDA and CDR2 is SQIVND (reference sequence). The CDR3 is made up of 15 amino acids. The CDR3 spells CASSGASGSYNEQFF. The CDR3 bases are TGTGCCAGTAGTGGGGCTAGCGGGAGCTACAATGAGCAGTTCTTC.

The V and J genes are TRBV28 and TRBJ2-3, with D possibly being TRBD2 (5 bases). This CDR3 spans 13 amino acids. The germline V gene encodes CDR1 MDHEN and CDR2 SYDVKM. V was cut by 7 bases and J by 10 bases, with 18 bases left in between. The CDR3, as DNA: TGTGCCAGCACCGCGGGCACTAGAGTAGCGCAGTATTTT. The encoded protein is CASTAGTRVAQYF.

The gene calls are TRBV6-1 and TRBJ1-2; 8 bases match TRBD1. This CDR3 region has 13 residues. Trimming took 5 bases from V and 3 from J; bases not matched to a gene: 2. The germline V gene encodes CDR1 MNHNS and CDR2 SASEGT. CDR3 in DNA: TGTGCCAGCAGTTTGGACAGGGACTATGGCTACACCTTC. It specifies CASSLDRDYGYTF.

This chain links TRBV5-1 with TRBJ2-5; D possibly corresponds to TRBD1 (5 bases). The J call is in doubt because the DNA end fits TRBJ2-7 better. CDR3 length equals 12 residues. Germline lookup yields CDR1 SGHRS and CDR2 YFSETQ. The CDR3 DNA reads as TGCGCCAGCAGCTTGGAACAGGCCGAGCAGTACTTC. Protein product: CASSLEQAEQYF.

Turning to this clone: The sample contains more than one DNA sequence encoding this CDR3. The chain joins TRBV19 to TRBJ2-7; 10 bases agree with TRBD1. CDR1 and CDR2 (germline): LNHDA, SQIVND (reference sequence). J gave up 4 bases and V 6 bases, and 3 bases lay outside the gene matches. This CDR3 spans 13 amino acids. The CDR3, as DNA: TGTGCCAGTAGCCGGGACAGGGGTTACGAGCAGTACTTC. This codes for CASSRDRGYEQYF. The full variable domain, with the rest looked up from reference TRBV19 and TRBJ2-7, is DGGITQSPKYLFRKEGQNVTLSCEQNLNHDAMYWYRQDPGQGLRLIYYSQIVNDFQKGDIAEGYSVSREKKESFPLTVTSAQKNPTAFYLCASSRDRGYEQYFGPGTRLTVT.

The CDR3 loop reads CASSLGTILRTDTQYF. CDR3 coding DNA: TGTGCCAGCAGCTTAGGGACTATTTTACGCACAGATACGCAGTATTTT. The V and J genes are TRBV7-9 and TRBJ2-3; D may be TRBD2 (6 bases). Germline V gene sequence: CDR1 SEHNR, CDR2 FQNEAQ (reference sequence). The CDR3 extends over 16 amino acids. V lost 1 base and J 1 base, leaving 12 bases between the germline ends.

The chain is built from TRBV4-2 and TRBJ2-7, with 8 bases aligning to TRBD2. After removal of 4 bases from V and 6 bases from J, the junction contained 11 bases not matched to a gene. The CDR3 is made up of 15 amino acids. Germline CDR1 is LGHNA and CDR2 is YNFKEQ. CDR3 DNA sequence: TGTGCCAGCAGCCCCAGGCCAGCGGGAGTCCGCGAGCAGTACTTC. Protein sequence: CASSPRPAGVREQYF.

The chain combines TRBV10-3 with TRBJ2-4; TRBD1 agrees at 7 bases. Germline assignment: CDR1 ENHRY and CDR2 SYGVKD. J lost 9 bases, V lost 0 bases, and 11 bases had no gene match. The CDR3 runs 16 residues. In DNA, the CDR3 is TGTGCCATCAGTGAGTCTCTAACAGGGGATGTTAGCATTCAGTACTTC. It specifies CAISESLTGDVSIQYF.

The chain employs TRBV29-1 and TRBJ2-3; possibly TRBD2 for D (5 bases). V shed 4 bases and J shed 3 bases, with 14 bases lying between them. Germline V gene sequence: CDR1 SQVTM, CDR2 ANQGSEA. The CDR3 runs to 14 residues. The CDR3 region has the DNA TGCAGCGTTGCACTAGGCAGTAAGACAGATACGCAGTATTTT. This codes for CSVALGSKTDTQYF.

The chain joins TRBV9 to TRBJ1-1; perhaps TRBD1 as D (5 bases). This CDR3 is built from 13 residues. Germline V lookup: CDR1 SGDLS, CDR2 YYNGEE. Trimming stripped 0 bases from V and 4 bases from J, with 7 bases between. CDR3 in DNA: TGTGCCAGCAGCGTAGGAAGGGGCACTGAAGCTTTCTTT. Amino acids: CASSVGRGTEAFF.

J is TRBJ2-1 and V is TRBV6-5; TRBD2 aligns across 8 bases. The CDR3 consists of 15 residues. V was pared by 6 bases and J by 4 bases, with 8 bases of the junction left unmatched. The germline CDR1 and CDR2 sequences are MNHEY and SVGAGI. The DNA of the CDR3 is TGTGCCAGCAGGGCTACCGGGGGGGCTTACAATGAGCAGTTCTTC. This codes for CASRATGGAYNEQFF.

The genes are TRBV19 and TRBJ1-2, with a tentative D call TRBD1 (5 bases). Trimming left V 3 bases short and J 7 bases short, with 12 bases between. CDR1 and CDR2 from the germline V gene are LNHDA and SQIVND (reference sequence). This CDR3 spans 13 amino acids. CDR3 in amino acids: CASSIWLGGGYTF. CDR3 sequence (DNA): TGTGCCAGTAGTATCTGGCTCGGGGGTGGCTACACCTTC.

The V gene is TRBV7-9, the J gene TRBJ1-1; D is possibly TRBD1 (6 bases). Trimming cost V 5 bases and J 5 bases, with 18 bases left between them. Germline CDR1 and CDR2: SEHNR and FQNEAQ (reference sequence). There are 15 residues in the CDR3. The CDR3 DNA sequence: TGTGCCAGCAGCATACCACAGGGTGCAGGGACTGAAGCTTTCTTT. It encodes CASSIPQGAGTEAFF.

This chain joins TRBV5-1 and TRBJ2-7; D unclear. Germline CDR1 reads SGHRS; CDR2 reads YFSETQ. The CDR3 covers 13 residues. Trimming removed 3 bases at V and 3 bases at J, with 10 bases between. The CDR3 bases are TGCGCCAGCAGCTCTGACACGTACTACGAGCAGTACTTC. Residues: CASSSDTYYEQYF.